This TCR beta chain was profiled in a study of blood T cells in healthy people across ages. The J segment lost 2 bases and the V segment lost 0 bases, leaving 2 bases of the junction unmatched. The CDR3 contains 15 residues. From germline, CDR1 is SGHRS and CDR2 YFSETQ. Then a second PCR, running roughly 7 to 11 cycles, was carried out with a sample-barcoded 5' primer and a J-beta primer mix. TCRdb reprocessed the 5' RACE reads with MiXCR, giving one entry per CDR3 protein. The sample lists some 1.5 million distinct CDR3 sequences, about 28% occurring once. The sample holds many counts of this clonotype.

The chain joins TRBV5-1 to TRBJ2-1; 7 nucleotides match TRBD1. Sequencing input: blood. This sequence originates from a woman aged 30 to 39 in good health. CDR3 bases: TGCGCCAGCAGCTTGGGGACAGGTCCCTACAATGAGCAGTTCTTC. It translates to CASSLGTGPYNEQFF.